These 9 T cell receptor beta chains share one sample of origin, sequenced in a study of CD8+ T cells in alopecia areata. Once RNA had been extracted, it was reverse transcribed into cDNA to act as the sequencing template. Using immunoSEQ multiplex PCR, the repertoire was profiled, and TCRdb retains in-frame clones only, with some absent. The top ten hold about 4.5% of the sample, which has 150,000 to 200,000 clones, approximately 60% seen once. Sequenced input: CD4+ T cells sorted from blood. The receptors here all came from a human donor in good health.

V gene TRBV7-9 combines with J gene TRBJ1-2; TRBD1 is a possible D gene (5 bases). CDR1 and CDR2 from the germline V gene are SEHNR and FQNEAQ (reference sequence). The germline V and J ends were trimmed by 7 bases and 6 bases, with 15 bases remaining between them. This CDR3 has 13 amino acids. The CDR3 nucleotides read TGTGCCAGCACCTCCGAGGGGCGAGATGGCTACACCTTC. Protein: CASTSEGRDGYTF.

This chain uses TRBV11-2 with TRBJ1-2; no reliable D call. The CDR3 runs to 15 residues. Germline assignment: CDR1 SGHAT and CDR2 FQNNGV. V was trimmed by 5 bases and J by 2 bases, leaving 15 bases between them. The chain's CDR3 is CASSRSTGLNYGYTF. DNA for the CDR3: TGTGCCAGCAGCCGAAGTACTGGTCTCAACTATGGCTACACCTTC.

The chain's CDR3 is CASKATSGSNEQFF. The CDR3 nucleotides are TGTGCCAGCAAAGCGACTAGCGGGAGCAATGAGCAGTTCTTC. The V gene is TRBV2, the J gene TRBJ2-1; TRBD2 agrees at 12 bases. CDR3 length: 14 amino acids. Germline values: CDR1 SNHLY, CDR2 FYNNEI. Trimming removed 7 bases from V and 6 bases from J; junction bases left unmatched: 4.

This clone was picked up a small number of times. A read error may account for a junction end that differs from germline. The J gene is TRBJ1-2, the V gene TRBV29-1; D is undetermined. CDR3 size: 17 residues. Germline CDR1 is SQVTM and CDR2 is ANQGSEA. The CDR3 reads CSVEDTNRFMRSSGYTF. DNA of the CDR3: TGCAGCGTCGAAGATACCAACCGCTTTATGAGGAGTTCGGGCTACACCTTC.

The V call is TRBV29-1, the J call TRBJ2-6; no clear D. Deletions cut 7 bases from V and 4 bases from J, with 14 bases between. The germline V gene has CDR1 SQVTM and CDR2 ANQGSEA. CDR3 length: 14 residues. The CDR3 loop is CSASSLGGANVLTF. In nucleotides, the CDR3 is TGCAGCGCCAGCAGCCTGGGGGGGGCCAACGTCCTGACTTTC.

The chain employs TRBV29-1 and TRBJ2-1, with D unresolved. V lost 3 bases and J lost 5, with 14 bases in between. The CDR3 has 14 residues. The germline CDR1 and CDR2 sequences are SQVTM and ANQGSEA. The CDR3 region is CSVEDRNLNNEQFF. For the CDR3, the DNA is TGCAGCGTTGAGGATAGAAACCTTAACAATGAGCAGTTCTTC.

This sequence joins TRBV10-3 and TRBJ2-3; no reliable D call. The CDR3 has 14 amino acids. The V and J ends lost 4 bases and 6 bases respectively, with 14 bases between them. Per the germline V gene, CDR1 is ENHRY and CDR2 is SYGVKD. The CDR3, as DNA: TGTGCCATCAGTGGTGAAAGGGCCGGGGATACGCAGTATTTT. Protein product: CAISGERAGDTQYF.

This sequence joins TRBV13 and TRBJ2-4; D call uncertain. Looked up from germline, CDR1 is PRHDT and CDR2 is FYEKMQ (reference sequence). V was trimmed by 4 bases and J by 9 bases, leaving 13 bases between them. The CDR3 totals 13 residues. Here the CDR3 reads CASSSRASGIQYF. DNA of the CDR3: TGTGCCAGCAGCTCCCGGGCCTCGGGCATTCAGTACTTC.

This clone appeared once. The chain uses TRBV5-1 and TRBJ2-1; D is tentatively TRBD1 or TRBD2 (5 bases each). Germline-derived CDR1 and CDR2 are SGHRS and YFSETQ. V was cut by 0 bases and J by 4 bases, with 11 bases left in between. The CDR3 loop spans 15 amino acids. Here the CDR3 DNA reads TGCGCCAGCAGCTTGGTGGGGGTGGTTTACAATGAGCAGTTCTTC. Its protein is CASSLVGVVYNEQFF.